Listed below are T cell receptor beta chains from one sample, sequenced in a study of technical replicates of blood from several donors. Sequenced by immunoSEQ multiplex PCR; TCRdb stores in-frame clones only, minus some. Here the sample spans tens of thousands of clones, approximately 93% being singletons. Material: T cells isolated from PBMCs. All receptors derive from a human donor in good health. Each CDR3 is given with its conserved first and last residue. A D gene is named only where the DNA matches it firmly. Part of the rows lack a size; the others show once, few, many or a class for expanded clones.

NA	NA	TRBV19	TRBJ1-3	CASSISLSSGNTIYF	TGTGCCAGTAGTATATCTTTGAGCTCTGGAAACACCATATATTTT
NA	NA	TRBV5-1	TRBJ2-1	CASSLSSSSYNEQFF	TGCGCCAGCAGCTTGAGCTCAAGCTCCTACAATGAGCAGTTCTTC
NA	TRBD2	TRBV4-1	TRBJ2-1	CASSQGTSGQWGSYNEQFF	TGCGCCAGCAGCCAAGGGACTAGCGGCCAGTGGGGCTCCTACAATGAGCAGTTCTTC
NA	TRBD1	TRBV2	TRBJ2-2	CASSALGQGINGELFF	TGTGCCAGCAGTGCACTTGGACAGGGGATTAACGGGGAGCTGTTTTTT
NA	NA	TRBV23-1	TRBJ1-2	CASSHRSGKGYTF	TGCGCCAGCAGTCATCGGTCAGGAAAAGGCTACACCTTC
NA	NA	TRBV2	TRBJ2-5	CASREDRQETQYF	TGTGCCAGCAGAGAAGACAGGCAAGAGACCCAGTACTTC
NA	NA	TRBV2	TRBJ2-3	CASRPSWTSDTQYF	TGTGCCAGCAGACCGTCCTGGACTTCAGATACGCAGTATTTT
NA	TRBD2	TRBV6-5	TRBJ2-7	CASSYVLAPYEQYF	TGTGCCAGCAGTTATGTACTAGCGCCCTACGAGCAGTACTTC
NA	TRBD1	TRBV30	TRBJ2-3	CAWVPTGHRADTQYF	TGTGCCTGGGTCCCGACAGGGCACAGAGCAGATACGCAGTATTTT
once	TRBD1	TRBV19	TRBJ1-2	CASSPGQAYGYTF	TGTGCCAGTAGTCCTGGACAGGCCTATGGCTACACCTTC
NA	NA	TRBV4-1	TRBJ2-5	CASSQRGSETQYF	TGCGCCAGCAGCCAACGGGGGAGCGAGACCCAGTACTTC
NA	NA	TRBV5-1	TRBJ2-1	CASSLKVEVSSYNEQFF	TGCGCCAGCAGCTTGAAGGTGGAGGTTAGCTCCTACAATGAGCAGTTCTTC
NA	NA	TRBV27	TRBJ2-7	CATAPFVGDHEQYF	TGTGCCACCGCCCCCTTCGTGGGCGACCACGAGCAGTACTTC
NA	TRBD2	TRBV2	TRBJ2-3	CASSEWMTGGPTDTQYF	TGTGCCAGCAGTGAATGGATGACGGGAGGGCCGACAGATACGCAGTATTTT
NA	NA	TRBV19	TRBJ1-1	CASSIPGNTEAFF	TGTGCCAGTAGTATCCCAGGGAACACTGAAGCTTTCTTT
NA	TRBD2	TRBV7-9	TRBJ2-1	CASIARPLGLVNEQFF	TGTGCCAGCATAGCCCGGCCCCTAGGACTAGTGAATGAGCAGTTCTTC
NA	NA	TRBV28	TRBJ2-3	CASSLTGWGATDTQYF	TGTGCCAGCAGTTTGACCGGCTGGGGAGCCACAGATACGCAGTATTTT
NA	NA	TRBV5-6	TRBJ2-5	CASRIIPETQYF	TGTGCCAGCAGAATAATTCCAGAGACCCAGTACTTC
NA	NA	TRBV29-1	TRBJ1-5	CSVGRDTNQPQHF	TGCAGCGTTGGCCGGGACACCAATCAGCCCCAGCATTTT
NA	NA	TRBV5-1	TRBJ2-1	CASSLVPGVENEQFF	TGCGCCAGCAGCTTGGTTCCGGGAGTGGAAAATGAGCAGTTCTTC
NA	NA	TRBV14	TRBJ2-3	CASSGAVQTDTQYF	TGTGCCAGCAGCGGTGCGGTCCAGACAGATACGCAGTATTTT
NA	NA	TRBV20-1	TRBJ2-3	CSASRTDTQYF	TGCAGTGCTAGTCGTACAGATACGCAGTATTTT
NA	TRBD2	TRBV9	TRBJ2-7	CASSMTSALSYEQYF	TGTGCCAGCAGCATGACTAGCGCCCTCTCCTACGAGCAGTACTTC
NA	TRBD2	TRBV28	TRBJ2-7	CAAGTSGWSSYEQYF	TGTGCCGCGGGAACTAGCGGGTGGAGCTCCTACGAGCAGTACTTC
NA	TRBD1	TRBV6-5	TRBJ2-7	CASSYGQGETEQYF	TGTGCCAGCAGTTATGGCCAGGGGGAGACCGAGCAGTACTTC
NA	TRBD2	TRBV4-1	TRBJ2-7	CASSRTSGISYEQYF	TGCGCCAGCAGCCGAACTAGCGGGATATCCTACGAGCAGTACTTC
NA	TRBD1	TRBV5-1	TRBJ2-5	CASSLPGQGKETQYF	TGCGCCAGCAGTCTACCGGGACAGGGGAAGGAGACCCAGTACTTC
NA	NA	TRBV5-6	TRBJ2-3	CASSFRQGGTDTQYF	TGTGCCAGCAGCTTCCGGCAGGGTGGCACAGATACGCAGTATTTT
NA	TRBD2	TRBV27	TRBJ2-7	CASSPTSGHYEQYF	TGTGCCAGCAGCCCGACTAGCGGGCACTACGAGCAGTACTTC
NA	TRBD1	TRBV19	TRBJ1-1	CASSAGQLNTEAFF	TGTGCCAGTAGTGCGGGACAGTTGAACACTGAAGCTTTCTTT
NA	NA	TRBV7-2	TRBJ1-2	CASSLDLQGSTGYTF	TGTGCCAGCAGCTTAGACCTCCAGGGTTCGACTGGCTACACCTTC
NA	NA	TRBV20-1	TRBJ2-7	CSALKLNEQYF	TGCAGTGCTCTAAAGCTTAACGAGCAGTACTTC
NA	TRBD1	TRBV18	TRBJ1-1	CASSLGTESEAFF	TGTGCCAGCTCACTGGGGACAGAGTCTGAAGCTTTCTTT
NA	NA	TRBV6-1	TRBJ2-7	CASSPARLYEQYF	TGTGCCAGCAGTCCCGCGCGCCTCTACGAGCAGTACTTC
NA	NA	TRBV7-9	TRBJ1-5	CASSPGGGFDQPQHF	TGTGCCAGCAGCCCGGGAGGAGGGTTCGATCAGCCCCAGCATTTT
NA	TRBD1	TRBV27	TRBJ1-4	CASRPLTSDRVEVRGNEKLFF	TGTGCCAGCCGTCCTTTGACTTCCGACAGGGTAGAGGTGAGGGGAAATGAAAAACTGTTTTTT
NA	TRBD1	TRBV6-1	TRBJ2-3	CASSGLSGQGLSSTDTQYF	TGTGCCAGCAGTGGTTTATCGGGACAGGGCCTTTCTAGCACAGATACGCAGTATTTT
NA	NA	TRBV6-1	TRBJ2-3	CASMKRSTDTQYF	TGTGCCAGTATGAAGCGGAGCACAGATACGCAGTATTTT
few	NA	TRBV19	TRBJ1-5	CASSTGVFSNQPQHF	TGTGCCAGTAGTACAGGGGTCTTTAGCAATCAGCCCCAGCATTTT
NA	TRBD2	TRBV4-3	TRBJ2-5	CASSQVLAAQETQYF	TGCGCCAGCAGCCAAGTACTAGCGGCTCAAGAGACCCAGTACTTC
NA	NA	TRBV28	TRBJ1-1	CASTPGRGAVNTEAFF	TGTGCCAGCACCCCCGGGAGGGGGGCGGTGAACACTGAAGCTTTCTTT
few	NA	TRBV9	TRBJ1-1	CASSVGGTEAFF	TGTGCCAGCAGCGTAGGAGGTACTGAAGCTTTCTTT
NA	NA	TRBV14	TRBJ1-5	CASSQYAYSSNQPQHF	TGTGCCAGCAGCCAGTACGCCTACAGTTCCAATCAGCCCCAGCATTTT
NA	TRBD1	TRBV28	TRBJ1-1	CASTSVERQGAILAFF	TGTGCCAGCACCTCCGTCGAAAGACAGGGGGCTATTTTGGCTTTCTTT
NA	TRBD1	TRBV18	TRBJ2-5	CASSQGAEETQYF	TGTGCCAGCTCACAGGGGGCGGAGGAGACCCAGTACTTC
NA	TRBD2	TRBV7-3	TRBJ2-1	CASSYLLAGAYNEQFF	TGTGCCAGCAGCTACCTCCTAGCGGGAGCCTACAATGAGCAGTTCTTC
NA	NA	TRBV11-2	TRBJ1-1	CASSLERGTEAFF	TGTGCCAGCAGCTTAGAAAGGGGGACTGAAGCTTTCTTT
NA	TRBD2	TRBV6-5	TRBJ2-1	CASSAWEGAYNEQFF	TGTGCCAGCAGTGCCTGGGAGGGCGCCTACAATGAGCAGTTCTTC
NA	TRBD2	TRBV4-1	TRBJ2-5	CASSPRTSGNLQETQYF	TGCGCCAGCAGCCCCCGGACTAGCGGGAATCTCCAAGAGACCCAGTACTTC
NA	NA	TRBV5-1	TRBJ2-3	CASSWGGEGLTDTQYF	TGCGCCAGCAGCTGGGGTGGAGAGGGCCTCACAGATACGCAGTATTTT
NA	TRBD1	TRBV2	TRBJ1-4	CASVTGATNEKLFF	TGTGCCAGCGTGACAGGGGCAACTAATGAAAAACTGTTTTTT
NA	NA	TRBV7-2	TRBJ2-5	CASSLKPGLETQYF	TGTGCCAGCAGCTTAAAGCCAGGGCTAGAGACCCAGTACTTC
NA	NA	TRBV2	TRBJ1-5	CASSGRWGDQPQHF	TGTGCCAGCAGTGGTCGGTGGGGGGATCAGCCCCAGCATTTT
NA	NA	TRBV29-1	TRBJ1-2	CSVVRGTNYGYTF	TGCAGCGTCGTCAGGGGCACTAACTATGGCTACACCTTC
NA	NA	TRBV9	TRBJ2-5	CASSVSSLGGTQETQYF	TGTGCCAGCAGCGTATCTTCTCTAGGAGGGACCCAAGAGACCCAGTACTTC